This entry features one TCR beta chain sequence. The antigen is not known. Measured with immunoSEQ multiplex PCR; TCRdb has only the in-frame clones, and not every one. The table includes tens of thousands of clones, about 95% detected once. The ends lost 8 bases at V and 4 bases at J; junction bases unmatched: 10. The CDR3 runs 15 residues. Germline CDR1 reads LNHNV; CDR2 reads YYDKDF (reference sequence). The sample belongs to a study of CD4 T cells in relation to SARS-CoV-2 and coronaviruses. Study-level findings and limits: Samples before the pandemic and after infection were not matched within any donor.

Unexposed donor CD4+ T cells date from about 2011-2018, before the COVID-19 pandemic. CD4 enrichment then naive enrichment separated naive from memory CD4+ cells. This clonotype was obtained from a human donor in good health. V is TRBV15 and J is TRBJ2-1, with 8 bases aligning to TRBD2. The source material was naive CD4+ T cells from PBMCs. The subset here: naive CD4+ T cells isolated by negative enrichment. The CDR3 is CATSIGGGRYNEQFF. CDR3 bases: TGTGCCACCTCAATAGGCGGCGGGAGGTACAATGAGCAGTTCTTC.